The clone carrying this T cell receptor beta chain was picked up one time. The antigen is not known. Per the germline V gene, CDR1 is SNHLY and CDR2 is FYNNEI. The V and J ends lost 3 bases and 5 bases respectively, with 11 bases between them. The CDR3 contains 14 residues. TCRdb's copy holds only in-frame clones and misses some; the assay was immunoSEQ multiplex PCR. The repertoire holds about 110,000 clones, with roughly 84% as singletons. This entry is derived from a study of T cell responses to AZD1222 COVID-19 vaccine. Overall study: It was second doses at about 4 or about 12 weeks that were pooled. Study-wide results and caveats: Sampling captured repertoires only after the peak T cell response. Vaccine-associated CD4 TCRs ranged over spike, dominating at 160-218 and 743-854.

V is TRBV2 and J is TRBJ1-5; the D is unclear. The sequencing used peripheral blood, collected on day 0 of AZD1222 vaccination. This receptor was identified in an adult in good health. CDR3 DNA sequence: TGTGCCAGCAGTGAGAGGGATCGCGATCAGCCCCAGCATTTT. This encodes CASSERDRDQPQHF.